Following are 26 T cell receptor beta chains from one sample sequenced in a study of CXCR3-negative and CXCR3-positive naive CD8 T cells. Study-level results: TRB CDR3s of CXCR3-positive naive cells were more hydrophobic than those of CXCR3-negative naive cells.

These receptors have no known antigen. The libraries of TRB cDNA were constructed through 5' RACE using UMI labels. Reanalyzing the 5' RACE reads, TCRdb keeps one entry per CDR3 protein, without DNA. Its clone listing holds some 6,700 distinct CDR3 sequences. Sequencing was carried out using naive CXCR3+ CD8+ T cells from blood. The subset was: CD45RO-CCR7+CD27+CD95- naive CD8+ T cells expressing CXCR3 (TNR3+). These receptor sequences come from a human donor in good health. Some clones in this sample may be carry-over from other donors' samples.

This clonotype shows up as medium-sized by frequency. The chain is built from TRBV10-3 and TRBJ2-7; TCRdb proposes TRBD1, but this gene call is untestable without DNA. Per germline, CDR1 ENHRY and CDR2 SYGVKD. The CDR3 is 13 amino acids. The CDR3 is CAISVGQSYEQYF.

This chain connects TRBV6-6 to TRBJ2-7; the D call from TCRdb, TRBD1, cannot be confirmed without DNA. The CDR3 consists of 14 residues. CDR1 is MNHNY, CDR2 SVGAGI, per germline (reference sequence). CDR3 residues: CASSAGAGGAMQYF.

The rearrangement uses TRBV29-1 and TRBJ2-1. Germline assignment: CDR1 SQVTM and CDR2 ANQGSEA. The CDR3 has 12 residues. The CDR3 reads CSVDSNYNEQFF.

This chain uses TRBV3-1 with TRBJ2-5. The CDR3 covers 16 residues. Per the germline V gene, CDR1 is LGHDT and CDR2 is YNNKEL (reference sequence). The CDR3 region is CASSQDPLPREETQYF.

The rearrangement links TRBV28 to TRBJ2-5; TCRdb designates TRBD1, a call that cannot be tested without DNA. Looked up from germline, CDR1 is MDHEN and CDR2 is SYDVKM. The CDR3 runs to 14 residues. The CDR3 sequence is CASSAGTGKETQYF.

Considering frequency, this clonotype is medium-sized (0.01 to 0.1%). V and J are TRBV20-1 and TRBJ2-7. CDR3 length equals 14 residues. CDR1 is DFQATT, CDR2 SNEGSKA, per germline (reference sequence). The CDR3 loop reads CSARGTSESYEQYF.

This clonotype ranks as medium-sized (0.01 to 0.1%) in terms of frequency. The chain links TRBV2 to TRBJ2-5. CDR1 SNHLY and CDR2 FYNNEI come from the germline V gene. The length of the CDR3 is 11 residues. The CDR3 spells CASNREETQYF.

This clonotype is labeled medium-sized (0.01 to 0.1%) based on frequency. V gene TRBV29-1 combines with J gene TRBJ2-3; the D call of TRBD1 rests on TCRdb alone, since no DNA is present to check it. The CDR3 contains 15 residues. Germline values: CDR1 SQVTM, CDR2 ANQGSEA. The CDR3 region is CSDLNRGPHTDTQYF.

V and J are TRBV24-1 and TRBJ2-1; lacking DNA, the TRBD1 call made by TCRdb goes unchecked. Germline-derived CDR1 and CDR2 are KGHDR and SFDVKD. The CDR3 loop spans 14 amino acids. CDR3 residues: CATSDFRTGDEQFF.

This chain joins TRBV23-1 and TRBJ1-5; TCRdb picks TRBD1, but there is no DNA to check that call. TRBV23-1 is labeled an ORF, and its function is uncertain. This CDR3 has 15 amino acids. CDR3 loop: CASSHRRGVNQPQHF.

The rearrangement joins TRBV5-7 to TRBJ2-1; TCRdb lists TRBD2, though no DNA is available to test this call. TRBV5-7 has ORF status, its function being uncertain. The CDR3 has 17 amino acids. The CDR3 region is CASSGGYSGRAYNEQFF.

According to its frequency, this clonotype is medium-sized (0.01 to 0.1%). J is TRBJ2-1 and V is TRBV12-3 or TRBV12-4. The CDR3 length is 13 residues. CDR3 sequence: CASSPITRDEQFF.

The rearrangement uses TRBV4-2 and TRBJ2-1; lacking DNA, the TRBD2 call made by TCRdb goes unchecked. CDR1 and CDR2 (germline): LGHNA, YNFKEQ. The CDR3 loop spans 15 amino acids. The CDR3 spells CASSPWEREGHEQFF.

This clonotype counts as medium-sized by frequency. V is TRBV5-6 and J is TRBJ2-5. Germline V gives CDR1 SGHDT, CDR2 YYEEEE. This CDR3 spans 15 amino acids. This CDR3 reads CASSFGLAGSETQYF.

CDR3 region: CASSPLTSGNYNEQFF. This chain connects TRBV6-5 to TRBJ2-1; TCRdb selects TRBD2, and the lack of DNA leaves this call unchecked. The germline CDR1 and CDR2 sequences are MNHEY and SVGAGI. This CDR3 region has 16 residues.

The CDR3 loop reads CSAKPQAGPNYNEQFF. J is TRBJ2-1 and V is TRBV20-1; the TCRdb call, TRBD2, lacks DNA for checking. Germline CDR1 DFQATT, CDR2 SNEGSKA (reference sequence). The CDR3 is 16 residues long.

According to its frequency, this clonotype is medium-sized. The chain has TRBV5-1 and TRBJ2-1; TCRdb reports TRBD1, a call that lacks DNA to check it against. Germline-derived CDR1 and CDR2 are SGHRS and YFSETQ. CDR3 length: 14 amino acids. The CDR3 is CASSPAGGYNEQFF.

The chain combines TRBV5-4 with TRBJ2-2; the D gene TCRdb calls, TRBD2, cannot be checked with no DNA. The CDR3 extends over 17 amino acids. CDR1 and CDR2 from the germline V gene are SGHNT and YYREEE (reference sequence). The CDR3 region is CASSLETSGNFAGELFF.

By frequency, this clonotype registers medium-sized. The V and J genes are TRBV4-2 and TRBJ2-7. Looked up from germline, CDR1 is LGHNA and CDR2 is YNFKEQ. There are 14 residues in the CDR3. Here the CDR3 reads CASSGLGASYEQYF.

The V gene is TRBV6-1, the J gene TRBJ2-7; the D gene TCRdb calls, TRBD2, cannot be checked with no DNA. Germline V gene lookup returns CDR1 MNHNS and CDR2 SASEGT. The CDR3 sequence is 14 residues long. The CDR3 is CASSPLDFSYEQYF.

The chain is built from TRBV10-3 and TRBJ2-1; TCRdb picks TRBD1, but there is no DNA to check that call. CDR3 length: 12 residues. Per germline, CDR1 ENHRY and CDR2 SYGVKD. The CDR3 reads CAIRGEYNEQFF.

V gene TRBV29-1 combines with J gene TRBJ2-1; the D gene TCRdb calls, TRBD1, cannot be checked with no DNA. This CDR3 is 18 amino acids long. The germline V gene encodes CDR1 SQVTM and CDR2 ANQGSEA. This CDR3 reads CSVEDPGQGLGSYNEQFF.

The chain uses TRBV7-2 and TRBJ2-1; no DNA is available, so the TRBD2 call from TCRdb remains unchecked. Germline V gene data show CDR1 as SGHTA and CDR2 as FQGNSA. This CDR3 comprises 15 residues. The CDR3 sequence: CASSLGGLDINEQFF.

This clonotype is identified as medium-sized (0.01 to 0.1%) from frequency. CDR3 amino acids: CASRDSGPLTEAFF. This chain uses TRBV5-1 with TRBJ1-1. The germline V gene encodes CDR1 SGHRS and CDR2 YFSETQ. The CDR3 is 14 residues long.

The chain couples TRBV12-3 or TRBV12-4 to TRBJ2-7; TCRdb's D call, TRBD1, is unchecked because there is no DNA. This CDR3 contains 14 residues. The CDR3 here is CASSLSGAGHEQYF.

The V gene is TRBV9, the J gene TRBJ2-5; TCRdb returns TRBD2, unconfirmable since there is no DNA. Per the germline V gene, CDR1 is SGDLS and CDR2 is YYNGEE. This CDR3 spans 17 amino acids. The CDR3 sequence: CASSAGLAGALVETQYF.